These 7 T cell receptor beta chains were sequenced from one sample in a study of T cell repertoires in cytomegalovirus infection. TCRdb re-derived calls from the reads in MiXCR, one entry per CDR3 protein. The data contain hundreds of thousands of distinct CDR3 sequences, around a third of them seen just once; the ten biggest clones take up approximately 18%. Their recognized antigens are unknown. The material sequenced was cultured PBMCs, taken from culture after CMV antigen stimulation. All receptors derive from a human donor in good health (CMV status not recorded). Some clones in this sample may be carry-over from other donors' samples.

The chain is built from TRBV28 and TRBJ2-1; tentative D call: TRBD2 (5 bases). The CDR3 runs 16 residues. Trimming removed 8 bases from V and 4 bases from J, with 21 bases in between. Germline V CDR1 and CDR2: MDHEN, SYDVKM. For the CDR3, the DNA is TGTGCCAGCCACCCGGGGAGCGGCGGGCCGTACAATGAGCAGTTCTTC. As protein: CASHPGSGGPYNEQFF.

CDR3: CASTLRAVDTEAFF. The DNA of the CDR3 is TGTGCCAGTACCCTTAGGGCAGTCGACACTGAAGCTTTCTTT. The chain has TRBV19 and TRBJ1-1; no definite D call. Germline values: CDR1 LNHDA, CDR2 SQIVND (reference sequence). The germline V and J ends were trimmed by 7 bases and 3 bases, with 15 bases remaining between them. CDR3 size: 14 residues.

The table lists this clonotype with many counts. This chain's CDR3 is CSARDRAGRNSYNEQFF. The CDR3 DNA reads TGCAGTGCTAGAGATCGCGCTGGGAGGAACTCCTACAATGAGCAGTTCTTC. This chain links TRBV20-1 with TRBJ2-1, with a tentative D call TRBD2 (6 bases). This CDR3 comprises 17 residues. The germline V and J ends were trimmed by 0 bases and 0 bases, with 15 bases remaining between them. Germline V CDR1 and CDR2: DFQATT, SNEGSKA (reference sequence).

This CDR3 reads CASSSRTGDAAEAFF. The CDR3 coding sequence is TGTGCCAGCAGTTCAAGGACAGGGGACGCTGCTGAAGCTTTCTTT. V usage is TRBV27 and J usage is TRBJ1-1, with 9 bases that match TRBD1. The CDR3 spans 15 residues. V was pared by 4 bases and J by 6 bases, with 9 bases of the junction left unmatched. Germline V gene sequence: CDR1 MNHEY, CDR2 SMNVEV (reference sequence).

This clonotype was seen only a few times. The chain uses TRBV12-3 or TRBV12-4 and TRBJ2-3; 11 bases agree with TRBD1. The CDR3 is 17 residues long. With V trimmed by 0 bases and J by 10 bases, 12 bases remained unmatched. In DNA form, the CDR3 reads TGTGCCAGCAGTTTAGCGCTCGGACAGGGGGCGATAACTGCGCAGTATTTT. Amino acids: CASSLALGQGAITAQYF.

The chain joins TRBV5-4 to TRBJ2-1; weak D call: TRBD2 (5 bases). V was shortened by 0 bases and J by 1 base, with 11 bases between the two germline ends. Germline CDR1 reads SGHNT; CDR2 reads YYREEE (reference sequence). The CDR3 consists of 16 residues. The CDR3, as DNA: TGTGCCAGCAGCTTGGGGGCGGAGGCATCCTACAATGAGCAGTTCTTC. The encoded protein is CASSLGAEASYNEQFF.

This sequence joins TRBV20-1 and TRBJ2-5; D not resolved. V was pared by 3 bases and J by 0 bases, with 20 bases between. Germline CDR1 reads DFQATT; CDR2 reads SNEGSKA (reference sequence). The CDR3 length is 17 residues. CDR3 amino acids: CSASDRLSSKYQETQYF. DNA of the CDR3: TGCAGTGCTAGTGACCGACTCTCATCCAAGTACCAAGAGACCCAGTACTTC.